This TCR beta chain was retrieved from a study of shared clonotypes between healthy human individuals. TCRdb keeps only in-frame clones here, not all; method: immunoSEQ multiplex PCR. Of more than 550,000 clones listed, 55% to 80% are singletons. Material for sequencing was memory CD4+ T cells sorted from blood. This sample's subset: CD45RA-negative fraction. This TCR was sampled from a woman aged 25-40 years in good health.

Here the CDR3 reads CASMDRNYGYTF. The CDR3 coding sequence is TGCGCCAGCATGGACAGAAACTATGGCTACACCTTC. The genes are TRBV4-1 and TRBJ1-2, with D possibly TRBD1 on 6 matching bases. Germline V gene sequence: CDR1 MGHRA, CDR2 YSYEKL. Trimming removed 7 bases at V and 2 bases at J, with 8 bases between. The CDR3 length is 12 residues.